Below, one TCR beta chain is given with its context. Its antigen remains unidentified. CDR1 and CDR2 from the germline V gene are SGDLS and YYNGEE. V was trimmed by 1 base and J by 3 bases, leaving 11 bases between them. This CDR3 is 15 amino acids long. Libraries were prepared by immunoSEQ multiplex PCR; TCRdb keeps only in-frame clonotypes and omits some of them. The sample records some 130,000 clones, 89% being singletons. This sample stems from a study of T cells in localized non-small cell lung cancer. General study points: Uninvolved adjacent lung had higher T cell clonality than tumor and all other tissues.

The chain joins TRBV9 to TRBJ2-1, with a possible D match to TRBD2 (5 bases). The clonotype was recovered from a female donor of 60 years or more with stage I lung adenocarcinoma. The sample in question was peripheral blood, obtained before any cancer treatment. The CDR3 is CASSVQSGNYNEQFF. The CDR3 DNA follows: TGTGCCAGCAGCGTACAAAGCGGTAACTACAATGAGCAGTTCTTC.